Following are 8 T cell receptor beta chains from one sample sequenced in a study of blood T cell repertoires in COVID-19. Here immunoSEQ multiplex PCR was the method, and the copy in TCRdb shows in-frame clones only, minus some. Of some 260,000 clones in the sample, approximately 79% were seen once. The sequenced sample was PBMCs or T cells enriched from blood (not recorded which). The receptors stem from a man aged 30 to 45 with acute COVID-19.

Concerning this clone itself: The junction departs from the called germline gene at one end, perhaps through a read error. CDR3 nucleotides: TGTGCCAGCAGCTTAAGGGGGTCACCCCTCCACTTT. This translates into CASSLRGSPLHF. V and J are TRBV5-1 and TRBJ1-6; tentative D call: TRBD1 (6 bases). The length of the CDR3 is 12 residues. Germline loops: CDR1 SGHRS, CDR2 YFSETQ.

This clone was counted once. The chain uses TRBV6-5 and TRBJ2-4, with TRBD1 matching over 8 bases. The CDR3 is 13 residues long. Germline trimming cut 5 bases from V and 7 bases from J; bases unmatched to any gene: 4. CDR1 MNHEY and CDR2 SVGAGI come from the germline V gene. The CDR3 region has the DNA TGTGCCAGCAGTACAAGGACAGGGAACATTCAGTACTTC. Protein sequence: CASSTRTGNIQYF.

This clone occurred once. The chain uses TRBV4-2 and TRBJ1-4; D not certain. The germline V gene has CDR1 LGHNA and CDR2 YNFKEQ. This CDR3 spans 16 amino acids. Trimming took off 0 bases at V and 4 bases at J, with 12 bases between the two ends. The CDR3: CASSQDRGGINEKLFF. CDR3 sequence (DNA): TGTGCCAGCAGCCAAGATCGTGGAGGAATTAATGAAAAACTGTTTTTT.

The rearrangement joins TRBV27 to TRBJ2-1; TRBD1 might be the D (5 bases). Trimming cost V 7 bases and J 15 bases, with 16 bases left between them. Germline CDR1 is MNHEY and CDR2 is SMNVEV (reference sequence). CDR3 size: 11 residues. The CDR3 sequence is CASIKMTEAFF. DNA of the CDR3: TGTGCCAGCATTAAGATGACAGAGGCGTTCTTC.

This chain links TRBV12-3 or TRBV12-4 with TRBJ2-1; D ambiguous. The CDR3 contains 12 residues. The V gene lost 6 bases and the J gene lost 2 bases, with 5 bases spanning the gap. In nucleotides, the CDR3 is TGTGCCAGCAGCTACCCCTACAATGAGCAGTTCTTC. Encoded protein: CASSYPYNEQFF.

This chain uses TRBV13 with TRBJ1-6; 7 bases map to TRBD1. J lost 6 bases, V lost 7 bases, and 6 bases had no gene match. The germline V gene has CDR1 PRHDT and CDR2 FYEKMQ (reference sequence). The CDR3 extends over 14 amino acids. In nucleotides, the CDR3 is TGTGCCAGCATCCGTAGGGGGCGTAATTCACCCCTCCACTTT. This encodes CASIRRGRNSPLHF.

The chain couples TRBV19 to TRBJ2-6, with 8 nucleotides matching TRBD1. The germline V gene encodes CDR1 LNHDA and CDR2 SQIVND (reference sequence). V was clipped by 5 bases and J by 1 base; unmatched bases: 1. The CDR3 has 15 amino acids. CDR3 region: CASSWDRSGANVLTF. As DNA, the CDR3 is TGTGCCAGTAGTTGGGACAGGTCTGGGGCCAACGTCCTGACTTTC.

The rearrangement joins TRBV27 to TRBJ1-2; D is unclear. Between the trimmed V and J ends, which lost 6 bases and 1 base, there was a span of 18 bases. The CDR3 has 16 residues. In germline, CDR1 is MNHEY, CDR2 SMNVEV (reference sequence). The CDR3 here is CASSVRNGGLNYGYTF. CDR3 nucleotide sequence: TGTGCCAGCAGCGTTAGGAACGGAGGCCTTAACTATGGCTACACCTTC.